These T cell receptor beta chains were read from a single sample in a study of shared clonotypes between healthy human individuals. Sequencing used immunoSEQ multiplex PCR; TCRdb keeps in-frame clones, though not all of them. Found here are just over 2,000,000 clones, just under 95% of them singletons; the top ten hold about 1.1%. Specimen: naive CD8+ T cells sorted from blood. The receptors come from a man aged 18 to 35 in good health. Each CDR3 is given with its conserved first and last residue. Fields, in order: J gene, V gene, clone size, D gene, CDR3 DNA, CDR3 protein. A D gene is named only where the DNA matches it firmly. Part of the rows lack a size; the others show once, few, many or a class for expanded clones.

J gene: TRBJ2-7
V gene: TRBV2
clone size: .
D gene: .
CDR3 DNA: TGTGCCAGCACGGGGTCCTACGAGCAGTACTTC
CDR3 protein: CASTGSYEQYF

J gene: TRBJ1-6
V gene: TRBV9
clone size: .
D gene: .
CDR3 DNA: TGTGCCAGCAGCCCCGAGACAGCGCCCAATTCACCCCTCCACTTT
CDR3 protein: CASSPETAPNSPLHF

J gene: TRBJ2-7
V gene: TRBV4-1
clone size: once
D gene: .
CDR3 DNA: TGCGCCAGCAGCCAAGATAGGACGGGGTTCTACGAGCAGTACTTC
CDR3 protein: CASSQDRTGFYEQYF

J gene: TRBJ1-2
V gene: TRBV5-4
clone size: .
D gene: .
CDR3 DNA: TGTGCCAGCAGCTTGGATCCAGGGGAGGGCTATGGCTACACCTTC
CDR3 protein: CASSLDPGEGYGYTF

J gene: TRBJ2-7
V gene: TRBV7-9
clone size: .
D gene: .
CDR3 DNA: TGTGCCAGCAGCTTAACGGTAGGAGCTTTGGACGAGCAGTACTTC
CDR3 protein: CASSLTVGALDEQYF

J gene: TRBJ1-1
V gene: TRBV6-1
clone size: .
D gene: TRBD1
CDR3 DNA: TGTGCCAGCAGTGAACCCTTCGAGGGGGCGGCTTTCTTT
CDR3 protein: CASSEPFEGAAFF

J gene: TRBJ2-3
V gene: TRBV6-1
clone size: .
D gene: TRBD1
CDR3 DNA: TGTGCCAGCAGCGGGACAGGGGCCACAGATACGCAGTATTTT
CDR3 protein: CASSGTGATDTQYF

J gene: TRBJ2-7
V gene: TRBV5-4
clone size: .
D gene: TRBD2
CDR3 DNA: TGTGCCAGCAGCCCCCGCGGGGGCGAGCAGTACTTC
CDR3 protein: CASSPRGGEQYF

J gene: TRBJ2-5
V gene: TRBV11-2
clone size: once
D gene: .
CDR3 DNA: TGTGCCAGCAGCTTAGAAGGGACGGCGTACTTGGAGACCCAGTACTTC
CDR3 protein: CASSLEGTAYLETQYF

J gene: TRBJ1-1
V gene: TRBV5-6
clone size: .
D gene: .
CDR3 DNA: TGTGCCAGCAGCTTGGTTCAGGGGATTAGTGAAGCTTTCTTT
CDR3 protein: CASSLVQGISEAFF